Sequencing of this TCR beta chain was carried out in a study of blood T cell repertoires in COVID-19. Study-wide background: The United States, Italy and Spain supplied acute and convalescent COVID-19 samples. The analysed material was cDNA or gDNA that came from T cells, B-cell-depleted T cells, or PBMCs.

Germline assignment: CDR1 GTSNPN and CDR2 SVGIG (reference sequence). This CDR3 spans 13 amino acids. V shed 5 bases, J shed 4 bases, and the junction held 2 bases outside the gene matches. This clone came up once. Other DNA variants within this sample encode the same CDR3. Authors' methods: Researchers report that nucleated cell counts were estimated from reference gene primer amplification. Some clones are missing from TCRdb's copy, which holds only in-frame ones; the method was immunoSEQ multiplex PCR. The V and J calls and clone size are taken from that table; D and trimming were inferred from the DNA. This sample has roughly 230,000 clones, with over 80% found just once.

V gene TRBV30 combines with J gene TRBJ1-6; TRBD1 aligns across 7 bases. Sequenced input: peripheral blood. This TCR was sampled from a human donor in a cohort sampled during active COVID-19. CDR3 DNA: TGTGCCTGGTCGGGACAGTATAATTCACCCCTCCACTTT. Translated: CAWSGQYNSPLHF.